A single T cell receptor (beta chain) is shown here with its context. Germline V gives CDR1 LNHDA, CDR2 SQIVND (reference sequence). The CDR3 runs to 13 residues. The V gene lost 10 bases and the J gene lost 1 base, with 13 bases spanning the gap. The data were taken from a study of blood T cell repertoires in COVID-19. Only in-frame clones appear in the TCRdb table, and some are missing; sequencing was by immunoSEQ multiplex PCR. Here the sample spans more than 150,000 clones, roughly 89% being singletons. Enrollment of patients from Seattle took place during active infection, with longitudinal follow-up.

The sequence was collected from a woman between 65 and 79 years old with COVID-19, enrolled during active disease. V is TRBV19 and J is TRBJ1-1; D is perhaps TRBD1 (5 bases). Sequencing was performed on peripheral blood. The CDR3 DNA follows: TGTGCCACGCAGGGTCTTGGGAACACTGAAGCTTTCTTT. Translation gives CATQGLGNTEAFF.